The clone carrying this TCR beta chain was seen only a few times. What it binds is unknown. V was shortened by 8 bases and J by 4 bases, with 8 bases between the two germline ends. This CDR3 contains 11 residues. The V gene's germline CDR1 is MDHEN and CDR2 SYDVKM. Starting material of around 490 ng total RNA yielded TCR beta cDNA via a constant-region primer. Slightly modified ARM-PCR served as the procedure for the TCR beta libraries. These libraries came from three rounds of nested multiplex PCR. Use of TRBV1-TRBV30 forward primers with a C-beta reverse primer characterized the first two PCR rounds, which lasted ten to eleven cycles each. TCRdb processed the multiplex PCR reads anew with MiXCR; each CDR3 protein has one entry. Of more than 40,000 distinct CDR3 sequences in the sample, 60% to 85% were seen once. The entry originates in a study of tumor-infiltrating lymphocytes in primary liver carcinoma.

The tissue used was unsorted bulk material of about 19-34 mg. RNA and DNA were co-extracted from it with the AllPrep DNA/RNA mini kit. Through surgical resection, the patients' primary liver carcinoma was treated. Patients carried chronic HBV infection without prior treatment. Findings of the study overall: Tumors had a top-250-clone fraction that was significantly higher than blood (p = 0.039).

Material for sequencing was liver tumor tissue from sampling region 5. Subset denoted: tumor region T5, tumor centre. The sequence came from a man aged 40-49 years with primary liver carcinoma and hepatitis B virus infection. J is TRBJ1-1 and V is TRBV28; D gene ambiguous. The CDR3 protein is CASLGGTEAFF. CDR3 nucleotide sequence: TGTGCCAGCTTAGGCGGCACTGAAGCTTTCTTT.